This T cell receptor beta chain was obtained from a study of shared T cell receptors in the human thymus. Method: immunoSEQ multiplex PCR; TCRdb's copy keeps in-frame clones and lacks some. The sample holds about 730,000 clones; 80% to 90% are singletons and the top ten take around 0.01%. The sample also formed part of further work on human thymus T cells. That work states: Thymus specimens were resections from corrective heart surgery.

The receptor was isolated from a girl under three years old with a congenital heart defect. Input material: thymocytes.

This chain's CDR3 is CASSYSWSSYNEQFF. The CDR3 nucleotides read TGTGCCAGCAGTTACTCGTGGAGCTCCTACAATGAGCAGTTCTTC. V is TRBV6-5 and J is TRBJ2-1; D ambiguous. Trimming took off 0 bases at V and 0 bases at J, with 6 bases between the two ends. This CDR3 region has 15 residues. Germline values: CDR1 MNHEY, CDR2 SVGAGI.